The 8 T cell receptor beta chains reported below all come from one sample, sequenced in a study of blood T cell repertoires in COVID-19. Here immunoSEQ multiplex PCR was the method, and the copy in TCRdb shows in-frame clones only, minus some. The table includes about 230,000 clones, around 88% detected once. Sequenced: PBMCs or T cells enriched from blood (not recorded which). These receptors all stem from a woman in her forties with acute COVID-19.

The V and J genes are TRBV7-2 and TRBJ1-4; TRBD1 is a possible D gene (6 bases). CDR1 SGHTA and CDR2 FQGNSA come from the germline V gene. This CDR3 contains 15 residues. V was pared by 5 bases and J by 8 bases, with 18 bases between. This chain's CDR3 is CASSPTWGLEEKLFF. The DNA of the CDR3 is TGTGCCAGCAGCCCTACTTGGGGGCTGGAAGAAAAACTGTTTTTT.

The rearrangement uses TRBV11-3 and TRBJ1-3; D uncertain. CDR3 size: 17 residues. V dropped 1 base and J dropped 4 bases, with 17 bases sitting between them. The germline CDR1 and CDR2 sequences are SGHNT and YENEEA. The CDR3 spells CASSLGGRRYTGNTIYF. The CDR3 DNA reads as TGTGCCAGCAGCTTAGGCGGTCGGCGATACACCGGAAACACCATATATTTT.

About this clone itself: A single base separates this from a much larger clone, so it may be a read error. The chain uses TRBV11-2 and TRBJ1-1, with TRBD1 as a possible D gene (5 bases). The CDR3 consists of 14 residues. V gave up 5 bases and J gave up 1 base, with 11 bases separating them. Per the germline V gene, CDR1 is SGHAT and CDR2 is FQNNGV. CDR3 sequence: CASSPDRKNTEAFF. CDR3 coding DNA: TGTGCCAGCAGCCCTGACAGAAAGAACACTGAAGCTTTCTTT.

V gene TRBV18 combines with J gene TRBJ2-2, with D possibly matching TRBD2 (6 bases). V dropped 3 bases and J dropped 0 bases, with 17 bases sitting between them. This CDR3 is 18 amino acids long. The germline CDR1 and CDR2 sequences are KGHSH and LQKENI. CDR3 amino acids: CASSPLARGYANTGELFF. The CDR3 DNA reads TGTGCCAGCTCACCGCTAGCGAGGGGCTACGCGAACACCGGGGAGCTGTTTTTT.

Written as DNA, the CDR3 is TGTGCCAGTAACTCTGGTACTAGCCTAGCAGATACGCAGTATTTT. As protein: CASNSGTSLADTQYF. This rearrangement joins TRBV21-1 to TRBJ2-3; TRBD2 reflects the table's D call only, with no check against the DNA. TRBV21-1 has pseudogene status. This CDR3 is 15 amino acids long.

The chain links TRBV10-3 to TRBJ1-5; TRBD1 might be the D (6 bases). V gave up 4 bases and J gave up 1 base, with 8 bases separating them. The germline V gene has CDR1 ENHRY and CDR2 SYGVKD. CDR3 length equals 14 residues. The DNA of the CDR3 is TGTGCCATCAGTGCAGGGGAGAGCAATCAGCCCCAGCATTTT. Protein product: CAISAGESNQPQHF.

This chain links TRBV10-3 with TRBJ1-3; no firm D call. Germline V gene sequence: CDR1 ENHRY, CDR2 SYGVKD. V was clipped by 7 bases and J by 3 bases, with 13 bases between them. The CDR3 extends over 14 amino acids. CDR3 DNA: TGTGCCATCAATCCGGGCCGGGGTGGAAACACCATATATTTT. This sequence encodes CAINPGRGGNTIYF.

This clone has only one observation. The chain carries TRBV11-2 and TRBJ1-6; no clear D. The germline V gene has CDR1 SGHAT and CDR2 FQNNGV. The CDR3 totals 16 residues. V was cut by 4 bases and J by 7 bases, with 17 bases left in between. The CDR3 DNA reads TGTGCCAGCAGCTCCCCCCGAGGTTCGGGGAATTCACCCCTCCACTTT. Its translation: CASSSPRGSGNSPLHF. Filled out from reference TRBV11-2 and TRBJ1-6, the complete variable domain reads EAGVAQSPRYKIIEKRQSVAFWCNPISGHATLYWYQQILGQGPKLLIQFQNNGVVDDSQLPKDRFSAERLKGVDSTLKIQPAKLEDSAVYLCASSSPRGSGNSPLHFGNGTRLTVT.